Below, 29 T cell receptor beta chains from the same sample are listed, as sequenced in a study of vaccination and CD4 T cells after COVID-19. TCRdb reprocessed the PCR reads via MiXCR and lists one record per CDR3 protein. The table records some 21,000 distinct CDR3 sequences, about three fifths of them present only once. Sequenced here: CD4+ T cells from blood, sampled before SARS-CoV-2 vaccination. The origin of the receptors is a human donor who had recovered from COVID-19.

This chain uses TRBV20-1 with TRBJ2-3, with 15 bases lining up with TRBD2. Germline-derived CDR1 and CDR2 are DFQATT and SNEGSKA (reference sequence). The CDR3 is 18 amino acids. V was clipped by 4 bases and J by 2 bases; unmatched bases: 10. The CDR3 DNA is TGCAGTGCTAAAGGGACTAGCGGGAGGAGGGGACCCACAGATACGCAGTATTTT. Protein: CSAKGTSGRRGPTDTQYF.

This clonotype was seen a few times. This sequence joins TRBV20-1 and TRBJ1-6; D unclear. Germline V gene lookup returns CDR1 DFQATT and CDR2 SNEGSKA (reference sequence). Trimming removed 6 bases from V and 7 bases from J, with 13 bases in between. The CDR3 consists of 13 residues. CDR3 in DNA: TGCAGTGCCCGAATAACGGGGAATTCACCCCTCCACTTT. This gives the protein CSARITGNSPLHF.

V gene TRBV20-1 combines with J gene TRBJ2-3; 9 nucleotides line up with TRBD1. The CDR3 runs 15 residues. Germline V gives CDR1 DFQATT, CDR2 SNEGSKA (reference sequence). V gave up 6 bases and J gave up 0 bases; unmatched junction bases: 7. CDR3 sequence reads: CSAPSDRGSTDTQYF. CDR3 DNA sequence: TGCAGTGCACCCTCGGACAGGGGAAGCACAGATACGCAGTATTTT.

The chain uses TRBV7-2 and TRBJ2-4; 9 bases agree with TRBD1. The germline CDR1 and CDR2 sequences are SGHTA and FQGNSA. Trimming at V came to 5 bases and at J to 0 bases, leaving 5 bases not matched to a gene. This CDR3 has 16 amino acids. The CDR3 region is CASSQQGALAKNIQYF. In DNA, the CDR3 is TGTGCCAGCAGCCAACAGGGGGCTCTAGCCAAAAACATTCAGTACTTC.

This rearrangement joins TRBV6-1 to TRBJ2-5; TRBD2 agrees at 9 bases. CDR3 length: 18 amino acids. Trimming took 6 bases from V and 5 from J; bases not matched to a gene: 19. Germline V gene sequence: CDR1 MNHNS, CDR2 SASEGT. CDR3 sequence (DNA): TGTGCCAGCAGAATTATGTTAGGGGTAGCGGGAGATGAGGAGACCCAGTACTTC. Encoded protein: CASRIMLGVAGDEETQYF.

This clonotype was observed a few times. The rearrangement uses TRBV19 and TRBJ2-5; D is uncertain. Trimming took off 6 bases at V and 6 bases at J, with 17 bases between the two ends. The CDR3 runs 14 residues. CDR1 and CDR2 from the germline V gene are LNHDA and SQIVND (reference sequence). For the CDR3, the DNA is TGTGCCAGTAGCAATACGCCCGGCCGGAAGACCCAGTACTTC. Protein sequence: CASSNTPGRKTQYF.

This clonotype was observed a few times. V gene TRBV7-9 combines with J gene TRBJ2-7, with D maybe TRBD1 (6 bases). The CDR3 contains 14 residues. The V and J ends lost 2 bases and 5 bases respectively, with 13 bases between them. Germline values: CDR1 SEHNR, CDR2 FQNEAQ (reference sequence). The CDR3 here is CASSLSGAGHEQYF. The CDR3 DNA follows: TGTGCCAGCAGCTTATCAGGGGCCGGTCACGAGCAGTACTTC.

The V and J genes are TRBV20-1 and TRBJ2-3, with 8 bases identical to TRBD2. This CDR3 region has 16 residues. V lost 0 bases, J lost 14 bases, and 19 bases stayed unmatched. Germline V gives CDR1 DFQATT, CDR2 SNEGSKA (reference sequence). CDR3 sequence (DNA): TGCAGTGCTAGAGATAGGAGGGAATCCCTAGCGGGTTCTTTGTATTTT. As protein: CSARDRRESLAGSLYF.

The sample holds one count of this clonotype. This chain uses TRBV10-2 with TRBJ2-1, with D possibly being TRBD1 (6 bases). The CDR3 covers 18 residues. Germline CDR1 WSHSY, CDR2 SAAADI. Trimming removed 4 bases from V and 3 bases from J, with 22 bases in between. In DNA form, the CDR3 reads TGCGCCAGCAGTGGCCTTCCCTCGACAGGTGAAAACTACAATGAGCAGTTCTTC. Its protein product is CASSGLPSTGENYNEQFF.

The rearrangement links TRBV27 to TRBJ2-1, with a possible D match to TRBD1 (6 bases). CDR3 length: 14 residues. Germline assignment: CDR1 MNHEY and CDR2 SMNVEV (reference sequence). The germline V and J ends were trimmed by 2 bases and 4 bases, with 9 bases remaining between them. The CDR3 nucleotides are TGTGCCAGCAGTTTAGTGAGGGGGTACAATGAGCAGTTCTTC. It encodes CASSLVRGYNEQFF.

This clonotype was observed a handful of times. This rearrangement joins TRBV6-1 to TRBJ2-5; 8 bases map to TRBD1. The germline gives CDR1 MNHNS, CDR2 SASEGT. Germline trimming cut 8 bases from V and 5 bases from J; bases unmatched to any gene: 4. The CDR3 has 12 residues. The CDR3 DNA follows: TGTGCCAGCTGGACAGGGTCCGAGACCCAGTACTTC. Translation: CASWTGSETQYF.

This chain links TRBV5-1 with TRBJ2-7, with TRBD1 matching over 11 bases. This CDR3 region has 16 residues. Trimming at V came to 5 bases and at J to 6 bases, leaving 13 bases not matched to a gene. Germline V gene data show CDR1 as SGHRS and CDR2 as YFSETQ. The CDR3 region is CASSKGDRGSLVEQYF. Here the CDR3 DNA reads TGCGCCAGCAGTAAAGGGGACAGGGGGTCATTGGTCGAGCAGTACTTC.

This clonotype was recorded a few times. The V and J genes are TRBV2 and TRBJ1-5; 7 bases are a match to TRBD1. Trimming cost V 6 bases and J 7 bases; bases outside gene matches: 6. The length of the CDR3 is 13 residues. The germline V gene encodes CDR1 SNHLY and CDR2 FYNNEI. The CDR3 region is CASRDREGQPQHF. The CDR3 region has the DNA TGTGCCAGCAGAGACAGGGAGGGCCAGCCCCAGCATTTT.

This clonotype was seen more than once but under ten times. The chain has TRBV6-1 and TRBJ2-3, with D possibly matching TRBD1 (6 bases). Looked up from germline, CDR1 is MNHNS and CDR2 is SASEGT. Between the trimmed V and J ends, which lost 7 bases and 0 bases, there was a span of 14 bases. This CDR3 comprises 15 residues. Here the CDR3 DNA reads TGTGCCAGCACCATTGGACAGTATAGCACAGATACGCAGTATTTT. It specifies CASTIGQYSTDTQYF.

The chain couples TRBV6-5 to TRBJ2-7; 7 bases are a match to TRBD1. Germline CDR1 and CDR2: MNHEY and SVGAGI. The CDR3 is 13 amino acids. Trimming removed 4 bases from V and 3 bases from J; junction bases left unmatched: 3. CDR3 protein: CASSSTGSYEQYF. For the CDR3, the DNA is TGTGCCAGCAGTTCGACAGGGAGCTACGAGCAGTACTTC.

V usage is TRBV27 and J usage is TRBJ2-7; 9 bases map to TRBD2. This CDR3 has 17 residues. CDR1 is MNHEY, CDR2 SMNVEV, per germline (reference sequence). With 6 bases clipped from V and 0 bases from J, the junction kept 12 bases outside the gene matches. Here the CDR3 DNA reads TGTGCCAGCAGGGGATCTAGGACTAGCGCAAACTCCTACGAGCAGTACTTC. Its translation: CASRGSRTSANSYEQYF.

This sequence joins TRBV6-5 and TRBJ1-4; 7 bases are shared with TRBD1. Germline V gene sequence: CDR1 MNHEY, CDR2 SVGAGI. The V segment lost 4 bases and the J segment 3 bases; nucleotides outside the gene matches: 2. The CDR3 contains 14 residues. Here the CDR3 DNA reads TGTGCCAGCAGTTTTGACAGGGCTAATGAAAAACTGTTTTTT. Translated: CASSFDRANEKLFF.

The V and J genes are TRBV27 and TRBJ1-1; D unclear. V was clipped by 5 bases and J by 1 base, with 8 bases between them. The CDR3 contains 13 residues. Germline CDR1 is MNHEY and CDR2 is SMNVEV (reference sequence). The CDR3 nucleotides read TGTGCCAGCAGTGACGTAAGGAACACTGAAGCTTTCTTT. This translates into CASSDVRNTEAFF.

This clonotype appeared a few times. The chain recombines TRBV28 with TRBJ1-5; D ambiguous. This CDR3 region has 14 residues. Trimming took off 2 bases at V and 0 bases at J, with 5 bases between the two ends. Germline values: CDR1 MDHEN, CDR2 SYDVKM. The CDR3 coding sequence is TGTGCCAGCAGTTTAGGTGATAGCAATCAGCCCCAGCATTTT. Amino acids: CASSLGDSNQPQHF.

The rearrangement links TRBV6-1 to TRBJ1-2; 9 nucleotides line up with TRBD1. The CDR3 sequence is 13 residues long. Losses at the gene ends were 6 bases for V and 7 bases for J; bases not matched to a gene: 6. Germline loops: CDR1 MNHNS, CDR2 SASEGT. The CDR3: CASRLQGAPGYTF. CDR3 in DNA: TGTGCCAGCAGGCTACAGGGGGCGCCTGGCTACACCTTC.

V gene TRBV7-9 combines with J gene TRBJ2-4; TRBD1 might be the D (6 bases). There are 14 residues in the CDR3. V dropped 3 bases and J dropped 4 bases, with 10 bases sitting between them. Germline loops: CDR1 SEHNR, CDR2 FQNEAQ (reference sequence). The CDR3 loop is CASSFQGSKNIQYF. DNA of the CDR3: TGTGCCAGCAGCTTTCAGGGGTCTAAAAACATTCAGTACTTC. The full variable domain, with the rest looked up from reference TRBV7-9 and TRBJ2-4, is DTGVSQNPRHKITKRGQNVTFRCDPISEHNRLYWYRQTLGQGPEFLTYFQNEAQLEKSRLLSDRFSAERPKGSFSTLEIQRTEQGDSAMYLCASSFQGSKNIQYFGAGTRLSVL.

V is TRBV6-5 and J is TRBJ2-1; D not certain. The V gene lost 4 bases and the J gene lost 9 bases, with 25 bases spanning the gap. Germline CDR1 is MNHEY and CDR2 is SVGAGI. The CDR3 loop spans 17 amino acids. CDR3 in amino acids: CASSLRLVTPYNGEQFF. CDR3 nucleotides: TGTGCCAGCAGTTTACGACTCGTCACCCCGTACAATGGTGAGCAGTTCTTC.

The CDR3 region is CSASMVSNQPQHF. CDR3 sequence (DNA): TGCAGTGCTAGTATGGTTAGCAATCAGCCCCAGCATTTT. This chain uses TRBV20-1 with TRBJ1-5; D remains ambiguous. The CDR3 is 13 residues long. CDR1 and CDR2 from the germline V gene are DFQATT and SNEGSKA (reference sequence). V was cut by 3 bases and J by 0 bases, with 6 bases left in between.

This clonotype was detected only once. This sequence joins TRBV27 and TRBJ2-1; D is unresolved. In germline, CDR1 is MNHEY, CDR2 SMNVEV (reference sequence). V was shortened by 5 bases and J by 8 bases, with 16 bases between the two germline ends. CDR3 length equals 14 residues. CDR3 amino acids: CASSIQYPHYEQFF. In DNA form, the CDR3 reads TGTGCCAGCAGTATCCAGTACCCACACTATGAGCAGTTCTTC.

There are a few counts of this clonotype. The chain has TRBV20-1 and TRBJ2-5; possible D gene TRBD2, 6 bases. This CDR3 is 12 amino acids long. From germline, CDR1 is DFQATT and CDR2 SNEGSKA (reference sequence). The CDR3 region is CSVRLVKETQYF. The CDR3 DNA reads TGCAGCGTAAGACTAGTGAAAGAGACCCAGTACTTC.

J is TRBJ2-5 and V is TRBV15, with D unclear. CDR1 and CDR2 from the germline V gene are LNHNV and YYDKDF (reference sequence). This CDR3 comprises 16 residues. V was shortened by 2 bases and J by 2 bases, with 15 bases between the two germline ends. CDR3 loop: CATSRSGQSSQETQYF. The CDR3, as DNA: TGTGCCACCAGCAGATCCGGCCAAAGTTCACAAGAGACCCAGTACTTC.

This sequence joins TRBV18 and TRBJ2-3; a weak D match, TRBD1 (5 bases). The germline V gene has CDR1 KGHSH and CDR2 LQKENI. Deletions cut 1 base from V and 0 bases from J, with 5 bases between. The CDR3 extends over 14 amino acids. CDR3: CASSPQGSTDTQYF. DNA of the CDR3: TGTGCCAGCTCACCACAGGGGAGCACAGATACGCAGTATTTT.

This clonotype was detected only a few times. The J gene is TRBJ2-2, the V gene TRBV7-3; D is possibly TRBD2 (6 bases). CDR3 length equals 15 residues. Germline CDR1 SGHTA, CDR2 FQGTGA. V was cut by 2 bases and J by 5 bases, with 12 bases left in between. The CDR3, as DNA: TGTGCCAGCAGCTTAGGTTTCGGGAGAACCGGGGAGCTGTTTTTT. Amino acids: CASSLGFGRTGELFF.

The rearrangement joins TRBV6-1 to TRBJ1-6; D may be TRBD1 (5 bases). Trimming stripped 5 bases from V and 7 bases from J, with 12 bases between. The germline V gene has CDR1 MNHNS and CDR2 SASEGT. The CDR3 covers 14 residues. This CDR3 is CASSRDPGNSPLHF. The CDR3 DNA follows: TGTGCCAGCAGTCGAGACCCAGGGAATTCACCCCTCCACTTT.